Sequencing of this T cell receptor (beta chain) was carried out in a study of monozygotic twins with inflammatory bowel disease (dated by TCRdb to about 2019). For the wider study: The complete study included 30 or so monozygotic twin pairs: 19 IBD-discordant Danish pairs and nine German pairs, of which four were IBD-concordant and five were IBD-discordant. Each individual had, on average, about 151 000 unique TCRalpha sequences and 181 000 unique TCRbeta sequences available for analysis. Disease-associated traits were sought mainly through comparisons between IBD patients and their genetically identical healthy co-twins within discordant pairs. General study outcomes and caveats: A decrease in TCRbeta repertoire diversity, as measured by inverse Simpson index, was observed in IBD patients compared with their healthy co-twins. Repertoire similarity did not differ between concordant and discordant twins, which could be due to limited statistical power. IBD patients shared fewer clonotypes with other individuals than healthy twins did, most markedly in patients showing signs of disease activity. The analysis was unable to tell apart different T cell subtypes. Because patients were on differing immunosuppressive treatments, the repertoires may have picked up extra background noise and inter-individual variability. No single strong signal or clonotype linked to IBD turned up in the results, so the idea that one exists was not supported.

As to this clonotype: Its antigen remains undetermined.

The library relied on 5' RACE. Preparation of each TCR library used approximately 3,700 ng of total RNA. For each sample, cDNA was synthesized in eight separate reactions using SMARTScribe reverse transcriptase. During cDNA synthesis, template switching was used to introduce unique molecular identifiers that contained a 6-nucleotide sample barcode. Two nested PCRs of about 15 and 9 cycles amplified the TCRalpha and TCRbeta cDNA, and bead purification followed each PCR. Before amplification, cDNA was treated with uracil DNA-glycosylase and purified using the QIAquick PCR purification kit. In the second PCR, Illumina TruSeq-compatible adapters and sample-specific barcodes were added. Library quality and concentration were assessed using TapeStation and Qubit, and roughly 5.5 ng of each library was pooled. The pooled libraries were sequenced with 2 x 100 bp reads and custom sequencing primers on an Illumina HiSeq2500 single-index Rapid Run. Concerning the study's data processing: MiGEC version 1.2.6 was used for UMI-based consensus assembly to correct PCR and sequencing errors. MiXCR version 2.1.1 handled V(D)J alignment, clonotype assembly and CDR3 extraction. To normalise gene usage, clonotype sharing and MAIT/NKT TCR abundance, the top 1000, 10 000 and 20 000 clonotypes in each sample were analysed. Diversity was computed as the inverse Simpson index with the vegan R package after downsampling to 27 000 UMIs. Statistical testing used paired Mann-Whitney U tests on the discordant twin pairs and applied Benjamini-Hochberg correction for multiple testing. After TCRdb reprocessed the reads, each CDR3 protein sequence was kept as one row, without DNA. The V and J calls and clone size come from TCRdb's table, not from the authors' own analysis. This sample's table contains 200,000 to 250,000 distinct CDR3 sequences. Roughly 7.1% of the sample is held by the ten biggest clonotypes.

Reading from cysteine to phenylalanine, the CDR3 counts 16 amino acids. The protein alone is recorded here. According to the germline V gene (reference sequence), CDR1 reads MNHEY and CDR2 reads SMNVEV. From each donor, a roughly 2.7 ml peripheral blood sample was collected into PAXgene tubes and kept at -80 degrees C. Without T cell sorting, total RNA was isolated from whole blood using the PAXgene blood miRNA kit on an automated QIAcube. Deep TCRalpha and TCRbeta repertoire profiling with unique molecular barcoding was performed on peripheral blood of monozygotic twin pairs concordant or discordant for inflammatory bowel disease. Smoking habits were recorded for all twin pairs, and each individual was classified as a current, former or never smoker.

This sequence originates from a human donor with ulcerative colitis or Crohn's disease, or a healthy co-twin of an affected twin (not recorded which). Here the chain combines TRBV27 and TRBJ2-3; the TCRdb D gene call, TRBD1, has no DNA to confirm it. Sample: blood. CDR3 region: CASSLKGTGGINTQYF.